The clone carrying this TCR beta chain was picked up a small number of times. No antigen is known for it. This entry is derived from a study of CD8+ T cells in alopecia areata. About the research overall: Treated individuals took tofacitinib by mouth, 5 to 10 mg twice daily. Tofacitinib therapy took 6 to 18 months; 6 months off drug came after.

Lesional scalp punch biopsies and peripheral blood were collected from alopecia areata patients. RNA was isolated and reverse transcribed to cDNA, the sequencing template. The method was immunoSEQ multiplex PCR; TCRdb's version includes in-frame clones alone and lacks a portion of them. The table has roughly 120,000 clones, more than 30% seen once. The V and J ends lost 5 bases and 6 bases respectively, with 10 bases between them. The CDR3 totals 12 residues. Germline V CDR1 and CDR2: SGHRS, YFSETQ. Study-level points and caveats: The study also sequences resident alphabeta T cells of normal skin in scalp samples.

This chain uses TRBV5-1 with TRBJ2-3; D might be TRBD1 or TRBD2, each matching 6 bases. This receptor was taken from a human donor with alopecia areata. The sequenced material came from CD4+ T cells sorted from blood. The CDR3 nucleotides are TGCGCCAGCAGTTGGAGGGGGGATACGCAGTATTTT. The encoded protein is CASSWRGDTQYF.